Listed here is a single T cell receptor beta chain. There is no known antigen for this receptor. No much larger clone is present one base from it, and per-base qualities are unavailable. The data stem from a study of blood T cell repertoires in COVID-19 (dated by TCRdb to about 2020). Study-level background: Samples from collaborators originated in the United States, Italy and Spain and spanned both the acute and convalescent phases of COVID-19. The material from the prospective study consisted of cDNA or gDNA derived from T cells, B-cell-depleted T cells, or PBMCs. Deeply sampled blood TCRbeta repertoires from subjects exposed to, actively infected with, or recovered from COVID-19 were included in the dataset. The repertoires were released in a freely available public database intended as a resource for research on the immune response to SARS-CoV-2. The samples were drawn from two sources: the first 160 participants of the ongoing ImmuneRACE study, and 950 to 1,500 subjects contributed by 6 global collaborators. The sample metadata nearly always contained a de-identified subject ID, COVID-19 status, age in years and sex. Where HLA class I and class II types were available, the types were taken from metadata supplied by the sample provider, not from assay-based typing. Paper-wide results and their limitations: The amount of clinical and demographic metadata varied by source and participant and was provided uncurated.

Whole blood was collected in K2EDTA tubes by collaborating institutions according to the institutions' own protocols. For TCRbeta analysis, collaborator samples were shipped as frozen whole blood, as isolated PBMCs, or as DNA extracted from either sample type. TCRbeta CDR3 regions were amplified from genomic DNA using the immunoSEQ Assay, a bias-controlled multiplex PCR. As for the authors' bioinformatics: Within the assay, amplification of reference gene primers was used to estimate how many nucleated cells each sample contained. To quantify the absolute abundance of each unique TCRbeta CDR3 rearrangement, sequence reads were collapsed and filtered. For each sample, productive Simpson clonality was calculated by taking the square root of Simpson's diversity index across productive rearrangements. TCRdb carries this immuneACCESS record with in-frame sequences only. Its versions omit some clonotypes, under half of them owing to an unresolved V gene in the studies checked, with the rest unexplained. V, J and clone size were drawn from that table, and D and trimming were deduced from the DNA. Recorded for this sample are fewer than 60,000 clones; about 90% of them occurred a single time. 9% of the sample belongs to the ten largest clones.

The trim is 8 bases for V and 6 bases for J, with a gap of 19 bases between the germline ends. The CDR3 numbers 14 residues from cysteine through phenylalanine. Left in the record is the CDR3 DNA by itself, 42 bases read in frame from the first base. Per the germline V gene (reference sequence), LNHDA is the CDR1 and SQIVND is the CDR2. The sequenced sample consisted of peripheral blood. This sequence was found in a man older than 75 with active or convalescent COVID-19. The sequence is built from TRBV19 and TRBJ1-2, with a tentative D gene TRBD1 over 5 matching bases. The nucleotide sequence reads TGTGCCAGTCTCGGAAGGGGCAGGTTTAATGGCTACACCTTC. This is translated as CASLGRGRFNGYTF.